The 18 T cell receptor beta chains below were found in one sample sequenced in a study of blood T cell repertoires in COVID-19. TCRdb keeps only in-frame clones here, not all; method: immunoSEQ multiplex PCR. The table includes around 300,000 clones, roughly 88% detected once. Sequenced sample: PBMCs or T cells enriched from blood (not recorded which). The receptors were gathered from a man in his thirties or forties who had recovered from COVID-19.

The gene calls are TRBV5-1 and TRBJ1-6; D is perhaps TRBD1 (6 bases). CDR3 length: 15 amino acids. Germline values: CDR1 SGHRS, CDR2 YFSETQ. Trimming left V 4 bases short and J 8 bases short, with 16 bases between. This CDR3 reads CASSLLGQTYSPLHF. In nucleotides, the CDR3 is TGCGCCAGCAGCCTTCTTGGACAGACCTATTCACCCCTCCACTTT.

J is TRBJ1-2 and V is TRBV19; possibly TRBD1 for D (6 bases). This CDR3 has 16 residues. Germline V gene data show CDR1 as LNHDA and CDR2 as SQIVND (reference sequence). Between the trimmed V and J ends, which lost 3 bases and 0 bases, there was a span of 14 bases. The DNA of the CDR3 is TGTGCCAGTAGTATTGTGCAGGGGACCACTAACTATGGCTACACCTTC. It yields the protein CASSIVQGTTNYGYTF.

The chain is built from TRBV9 and TRBJ1-1; TRBD1 matches at 10 bases. The CDR3 extends over 18 amino acids. J gave up 0 bases and V 2 bases, and 10 bases lay outside the gene matches. Germline V gene sequence: CDR1 SGDLS, CDR2 YYNGEE. The DNA of the CDR3 is TGTGCCAGCAGCGTCGGGAGACAGGGGGCGAAAATGAACACTGAAGCTTTCTTT. Translation gives CASSVGRQGAKMNTEAFF.

This clone was detected only a few times. V and J are TRBV3-1 (or the pseudogene TRBV3-2) and TRBJ1-2; D is possibly TRBD1 (6 bases). The CDR3 sequence is 15 residues long. Germline V CDR1 and CDR2: LGHDT, YNNKEL (reference sequence). Trimming left V 3 bases short and J 5 bases short, with 16 bases between. The CDR3 coding sequence is TGTGCCAGCAGCCAGGACCAGGGGTCAAGTTATGGCTACACCTTC. It translates to CASSQDQGSSYGYTF.

The rearrangement joins TRBV27 to TRBJ2-7, with 11 bases fitting TRBD2. The germline V gene encodes CDR1 MNHEY and CDR2 SMNVEV (reference sequence). V shed 3 bases, J shed 0 bases, and the junction held 7 bases outside the gene matches. This CDR3 is built from 17 residues. CDR3 DNA: TGTGCCAGCAGTTTTAAGCCTCTAGCGGGGGGCTCCTACGAGCAGTACTTC. Translating gives CASSFKPLAGGSYEQYF.

A few counts support this clone. The chain combines TRBV27 with TRBJ2-7, with TRBD1 matching 7 bases. With V trimmed by 2 bases and J by 3 bases, 10 bases remained unmatched. Germline values: CDR1 MNHEY, CDR2 SMNVEV (reference sequence). The CDR3 contains 16 residues. The CDR3 DNA is TGTGCCAGCAGTTTAGTTAGTCGGACAGGACGCTACGAGCAGTACTTC. This sequence encodes CASSLVSRTGRYEQYF.

The chain couples TRBV5-4 to TRBJ2-7; the D gene is possibly TRBD2 (5 bases). Trimming left V 9 bases short and J 3 bases short, with 13 bases between. This CDR3 contains 12 residues. CDR1 is SGHNT, CDR2 YYREEE, per germline (reference sequence). Here the CDR3 DNA reads TGTGCCACCTCGATCGGGAACTACGAGCAGTACTTC. Amino acid sequence: CATSIGNYEQYF.

The rearrangement joins TRBV7-9 to TRBJ2-6, with D hard to call. V lost 7 bases and J 1 base, leaving 14 bases between the germline ends. CDR1 and CDR2 from the germline V gene are SEHNR and FQNEAQ (reference sequence). The CDR3 spans 16 residues. The DNA of the CDR3 is TGTGCCAGCAACCTAGAAGGTATTTCTGGGGCCAACGTCCTGACTTTC. It encodes CASNLEGISGANVLTF.

V gene TRBV10-3 combines with J gene TRBJ1-6; D ambiguous. V lost 4 bases, J lost 10 bases, and 26 bases lay in between. The germline V gene encodes CDR1 ENHRY and CDR2 SYGVKD. CDR3 size: 18 residues. CDR3 DNA sequence: TGTGCCATCAGTGGAGGGTGGCATAACCCGCCCCTAGGGTCACCCCTCCACTTT. It is translated as CAISGGWHNPPLGSPLHF.

The rearrangement uses TRBV5-4 and TRBJ2-1; D gene ambiguous. V lost 1 base and J lost 5, with 7 bases in between. CDR3 size: 13 residues. From germline, CDR1 is SGHNT and CDR2 YYREEE (reference sequence). The CDR3 sequence is CASSLPGNNEQFF. CDR3 in DNA: TGTGCCAGCAGCTTGCCCGGTAACAATGAGCAGTTCTTC.

This clone was observed a few times. V gene TRBV12-3 or TRBV12-4 combines with J gene TRBJ2-2, with unresolved D. V lost 7 bases to trimming and J lost 6 bases, with 12 bases between them. The CDR3 loop spans 13 amino acids. DNA of the CDR3: TGTGCCAGCATGGAGTTGAGTGCCGGGGAGCTGTTTTTT. Translation gives CASMELSAGELFF.

The rearrangement joins TRBV28 to TRBJ2-7, with 11 bases identical to TRBD1. Trimming took 6 bases from V and 4 from J; bases not matched to a gene: 5. The CDR3 is made up of 14 amino acids. Germline CDR1 MDHEN, CDR2 SYDVKM. CDR3 in amino acids: CASSRDRGSYEQYF. CDR3 nucleotide sequence: TGTGCCAGCAGCCGGGACAGGGGGTCGTACGAGCAGTACTTC.

CDR3 bases: TGTGCCAGCAGTTTATGGGAGGATTCACCCCTCCACTTT. Protein product: CASSLWEDSPLHF. The chain employs TRBV12-3 or TRBV12-4 and TRBJ1-6; D remains unclear. Trimming took 2 bases from V and 8 from J, leaving 7 bases between them. This CDR3 spans 13 amino acids.

This clone has a single count. The chain is built from TRBV28 and TRBJ1-5, with no clear D. Deletions cut 3 bases from V and 0 bases from J, with 9 bases between. The germline CDR1 and CDR2 sequences are MDHEN and SYDVKM. CDR3 length equals 15 residues. In DNA form, the CDR3 reads TGTGCCAGCAGTTTTTTGGGCTATAGCAATCAGCCCCAGCATTTT. Its protein product is CASSFLGYSNQPQHF.

The chain links TRBV19 to TRBJ1-6, with 8 bases matching TRBD1. The CDR3 has 13 amino acids. With 7 bases clipped from V and 9 bases from J, the junction kept 5 bases outside the gene matches. Germline CDR1 and CDR2: LNHDA and SQIVND (reference sequence). This CDR3 reads CASTADRVSPLHF. The CDR3 nucleotides read TGTGCCAGTACCGCGGACAGGGTTTCACCCCTCCACTTT. The whole variable domain, filled in from reference TRBV19 and TRBJ1-6, reads DGGITQSPKYLFRKEGQNVTLSCEQNLNHDAMYWYRQDPGQGLRLIYYSQIVNDFQKGDIAEGYSVSREKKESFPLTVTSAQKNPTAFYLCASTADRVSPLHFGNGTRLTVT.

This chain's CDR3 is CASNHNGRQNGYTF. In nucleotides, the CDR3 is TGTGCCAGCAACCATAACGGGAGGCAGAATGGCTACACCTTC. The chain couples TRBV3-1 (or the pseudogene TRBV3-2) to TRBJ1-2; D remains ambiguous. The V gene lost 7 bases and the J gene lost 6 bases, with 18 bases spanning the gap. This CDR3 comprises 14 residues. Germline V gene data show CDR1 as LGHDT and CDR2 as YNNKEL (reference sequence).

CDR3 amino acids: CASSIIGGNQPQHF. The DNA of the CDR3 is TGTGCCAGCAGTATAATTGGGGGGAATCAGCCCCAGCATTTT. This chain connects TRBV28 to TRBJ1-5; D possibly corresponds to TRBD1 (5 bases). This CDR3 comprises 14 residues. Trimming pared 5 bases from V and 4 bases from J, leaving 12 bases between. Per germline, CDR1 MDHEN and CDR2 SYDVKM.

Written as DNA, the CDR3 is TGTGCCTGGAGTCGCCAGGGGAATGAGCAGTTCTTC. This gives the protein CAWSRQGNEQFF. The V gene is TRBV30, the J gene TRBJ2-1; maybe TRBD1 (6 bases). The CDR3 covers 12 residues. Trimming shortened V by 2 bases and J by 7 bases, and 9 bases separated the two germline ends. Germline lookup yields CDR1 GTSNPN and CDR2 SVGIG (reference sequence).